One and the same sample provided the 14 T cell receptor beta chains below, sequenced in a study of T-cell memory formation after mild COVID-19 (dated by TCRdb to 2020 to 2022). Library preparation was by 5' RACE. TCRdb names Illumina NovaSeq 6000 as the instrument used. TCRdb itself trimmed the public reads at Q25 with fastp, ran MiXCR and retained productive beta chains. Each CDR3 protein appears once, grouped with its most common genes and DNA. This sample has about 360,000 distinct CDR3 sequences in its table, and around 14% of those were observed once. 20% to 25% of the sample comes from the top ten. Sequencing was done on a sample of PBMCs or a T cell subset sorted from them (not recorded which). Receptors originate from a man aged 18 to 35 who had mild COVID-19 (a few samples of this study predate the infection). The sample titles of this study are shuffled in the database, so cell type and time point are left out; the donor was told from shared clones.

Written as DNA, the CDR3 is TGTGCCAGCAGCGGGGCGGGACAGGGGACCTATGGCTACACCTTC. The encoded protein is CASSGAGQGTYGYTF. The genes are TRBV11-2 and TRBJ1-2; TRBD1 matches 10 bases. CDR3 length: 15 amino acids. The germline gives CDR1 SGHAT, CDR2 FQNNGV. The V gene end was trimmed by 5 bases and the J gene end by 4 bases; junction bases not matched to a gene: 7.

This clonotype was detected many times. The genes are TRBV9 and TRBJ2-3; D is unresolved. The CDR3 has 16 amino acids. Germline assignment: CDR1 SGDLS and CDR2 YYNGEE. Trimming removed 0 bases at V and 0 bases at J, with 11 bases between. The CDR3 region has the DNA TGTGCCAGCAGCGTAGCCCCAGCGTTTAGCACAGATACGCAGTATTTT. It is translated as CASSVAPAFSTDTQYF.

The rearrangement joins TRBV10-2 to TRBJ2-5; D ambiguous. The CDR3 has 11 amino acids. Trimming left V 4 bases short and J 9 bases short, with 9 bases between. Germline-derived CDR1 and CDR2 are WSHSY and SAAADI. Written as DNA, the CDR3 is TGCGCCAGCAGTGGATCCAAGGCCCAGTACTTC. Residues: CASSGSKAQYF.

This clonotype was counted only a few times. The chain links TRBV28 to TRBJ2-5, with 10 nucleotides matching TRBD2. The CDR3 runs to 14 residues. The V gene end was trimmed by 7 bases and the J gene end by 3 bases; junction bases not matched to a gene: 5. CDR1 is MDHEN, CDR2 SYDVKM, per germline. This CDR3 is CASTGSGGKETQYF. As DNA, the CDR3 is TGTGCCAGCACGGGTAGCGGGGGGAAAGAGACCCAGTACTTC. Using reference TRBV28 and TRBJ2-5 for the parts outside the CDR3, the full variable domain is DVKVTQSSRYLVKRTGEKVFLECVQDMDHENMFWYRQDPGLGLRLIYFSYDVKMKEKGDIPEGYSVSREKKERFSLILESASTNQTSMYLCASTGSGGKETQYFGPGTRLLVL.

This sequence joins TRBV7-3 and TRBJ1-1; D is unclear. V dropped 2 bases and J dropped 0 bases, with 10 bases sitting between them. CDR3 size: 15 residues. Per the germline V gene, CDR1 is SGHTA and CDR2 is FQGTGA. The CDR3 region has the DNA TGTGCCAGCAGCTTAGGGCTGGGAGTGAACACTGAAGCTTTCTTT. It yields the protein CASSLGLGVNTEAFF.

This chain connects TRBV7-6 to TRBJ2-3, with D unclear. CDR3 length: 13 residues. With 5 bases removed from V and 9 bases from J, the gap between germline ends came to 15 bases. The germline CDR1 and CDR2 sequences are SGHVS and FNYEAQ. CDR3 sequence: CASSPLPGPTQYF. CDR3 DNA sequence: TGTGCCAGCAGCCCACTTCCCGGGCCCACGCAGTATTTT.

This clonotype came up many times. The gene calls are TRBV6-5 and TRBJ1-5, with 8 positions matching TRBD1. The CDR3 extends over 17 amino acids. J lost 0 bases, V lost 4 bases, and 8 bases had no gene match. Germline V lookup: CDR1 MNHEY, CDR2 SVGAGI. The CDR3 nucleotides read TGTGCCAGCAGTTCAAGGACAGGGAGTTATAGCAATCAGCCCCAGCATTTT. Translation: CASSSRTGSYSNQPQHF.

This chain connects TRBV12-3 or TRBV12-4 to TRBJ2-3; 13 nucleotides agree with TRBD2. With V trimmed by 8 bases and J by 3 bases, 5 bases remained unmatched. The CDR3 sequence is 15 residues long. The CDR3 nucleotides are TGTGCCAGCTGGACTAGCGGGAGCGTAACAGATACGCAGTATTTT. Its translation is CASWTSGSVTDTQYF.

This clonotype was detected a few times. V and J are TRBV7-3 and TRBJ1-6; D unclear. CDR3 size: 13 residues. In germline, CDR1 is SGHTA, CDR2 FQGTGA. The V end was cut by 3 bases, the J end by 8 bases, with 8 bases between. CDR3 DNA sequence: TGTGCCAGCAGCTTGATCTGGGATTCACCCCTCCACTTT. This gives the protein CASSLIWDSPLHF.

This clonotype was observed a few times. J is TRBJ2-5 and V is TRBV11-2; perhaps D is TRBD1 or TRBD2 (5 bases each). The length of the CDR3 is 16 residues. Germline V gene lookup returns CDR1 SGHAT and CDR2 FQNNGV. The V and J ends lost 0 bases and 4 bases respectively, with 15 bases between them. As DNA, the CDR3 is TGTGCCAGCAGCTTAGATCGGGGTCAGGGACGAGAGACCCAGTACTTC. It translates to CASSLDRGQGRETQYF.

The chain recombines TRBV28 with TRBJ1-1; possible D gene TRBD1, 5 bases. Germline CDR1 and CDR2: MDHEN and SYDVKM. This CDR3 is 12 amino acids long. Between the trimmed V and J ends, which lost 7 bases and 7 bases, there was a span of 13 bases. The CDR3 bases are TGTGCCAGCAATGACAGAACACTTGAAGCTTTCTTT. This encodes CASNDRTLEAFF.

This chain connects TRBV7-2 to TRBJ1-6; D remains unclear. Trimming took off 2 bases at V and 7 bases at J, with 15 bases between the two ends. Germline V lookup: CDR1 SGHTA, CDR2 FQGNSA. The CDR3 spans 16 residues. The CDR3 reads CASSLWVGGPNSPLHF. DNA of the CDR3: TGTGCCAGCAGCTTATGGGTTGGAGGTCCCAATTCACCCCTCCACTTT.

This clonotype was seen many times. J is TRBJ2-3 and V is TRBV7-9; no reliable D call. With 0 bases removed from V and 2 bases from J, the gap between germline ends came to 3 bases. Per germline, CDR1 SEHNR and CDR2 FQNEAQ (reference sequence). There are 13 residues in the CDR3. CDR3 protein: CASSLAITDTQYF. DNA for the CDR3: TGTGCCAGCAGCTTAGCCATCACAGATACGCAGTATTTT.

This clonotype was picked up many times. The chain uses TRBV12-3 or TRBV12-4 and TRBJ2-3; weak D call: TRBD1 (6 bases). Trimming took 4 bases from V and 2 from J, leaving 10 bases between them. The CDR3 extends over 14 amino acids. CDR3 coding DNA: TGTGCCAGCAGTTCACCAGGGGACACAGATACGCAGTATTTT. This sequence encodes CASSSPGDTDTQYF.